This T cell receptor (beta chain) was found in a study of blood T cell repertoires in COVID-19. Study-level background: Both acute and convalescent COVID-19 samples were obtained from the United States, Italy and Spain. Sources were T cells, B-cell-depleted T cells, or PBMCs; the material itself was cDNA or gDNA.

The CDR3 spans 16 residues. Germline CDR1 is LGHDT and CDR2 is YNNKEL (reference sequence). The V end lost 4 bases, the J end lost 0 bases, and 15 bases lay between the germline ends. This clone was recorded once. In the authors' workflow: Amplification with reference gene primers provided the estimates of nucleated cell counts. Clones were read by immunoSEQ multiplex PCR, and TCRdb kept only the in-frame ones, dropping some. V, J and clone size reflect that table, while D and trimming were determined from the DNA. The table includes about 270,000 clones, around 85% detected once. The rearrangement joins TRBV3-1 (or the pseudogene TRBV3-2) to TRBJ1-2; TRBD1 might be the D (5 bases). The receptor comes from a woman in her twenties or thirties with COVID-19, enrolled during active disease. The specimen sequenced was peripheral blood. In DNA form, the CDR3 reads TGTGCCAGCAGCCGTTTCCAGGGCACTTCTAACTATGGCTACACCTTC. It encodes CASSRFQGTSNYGYTF.